This paragraph reports one T cell receptor (beta chain). Its antigen remains undetermined. Sequenced using an Illumina HiSeq 2000. TCR beta cDNA libraries were prepared using 5'RACE template switching, which introduced a universal primer site and unique molecular identifiers. Synthesis of cDNA was primed from the TCR beta constant segment and was followed by two consecutive PCR amplification steps. The authors' pipeline ran thus. MIGEC handled demultiplexing of the reads and grouping by UMI, while MiTCR was used to assemble and quantify clonotypes. To exclude erroneous sequences, any TCR cDNA sequence not supported by at least two reads was discarded. Downstream repertoire analysis used the tcR package, and clonotypes were matched across fractions by CDR3 nucleotide sequence plus V segment. VDJmatch was used to annotate antigen specificity against VDJdb, with one amino acid substitution allowed in CDR3. TCRdb reprocessed the sequencing reads and holds a single record per CDR3 protein sequence, with no DNA. These V and J calls are TCRdb output, not the study's own analysis. The record for this sample contains roughly 280,000 distinct CDR3 sequences. The ten largest clones represent about 0.4% of the sample.

This specimen belongs to a study of T cells expressing NK-cell markers (dated by TCRdb to 2020 to 2022). Study-wide context: In sorted CD3+CD56+NKG2C+, CD3+CD56+NKG2C- and CD3+CD56-NKG2C+ T-cell subsets from several donors, TCR beta-chain repertoires were profiled. Sequencing of the libraries produced 2 x 150 bp reads on Illumina HiSeq 2000/2500, MiSeq or NextSeq. Among the eight sequenced donors, seven were HCMV-seropositive and one was HCMV-seronegative. The eight sequenced donors were randomly selected healthy volunteers, three men and five women.

The CDR3 measures 14 amino acids from cysteine to phenylalanine. A DNA sequence was not provided. Results the study describes overall, beyond this receptor: In roughly six donors, the dominant CD3+CD56+NKG2C+ clonotypes ranked among the top 10 CD8+ clonotypes, making up about 1.0-7.5% of CD8+ T cells. Those dominant clonotypes were again the most abundant among CD3+CD56-NKG2C+ cells in a few donors, at about 28.3-60.1%. It remained unclear whether the expanded NKG2C-expressing T cell clones were specific for HCMV antigens.

HCMV serostatus was determined by detecting HCMV-specific IgG in serum with a commercial ELISA kit. Ficoll density gradient centrifugation was used to isolate peripheral blood mononuclear cells from blood. This TCR was recovered from a man younger than 35 in good health. Donor details come from another sample of the same person, matched by shared clones. The sample comprised blood T cells: a sorted CD56 or NKG2C T cell subset, CD4+ or CD8+ T cells, or bulk PBMC T cells (not recorded which). The receptor chain draws on TRBV12-3 or TRBV12-4 and TRBJ2-3; TCRdb's D gene call, TRBD2, goes unchecked for lack of DNA. The CDR3 region: CASTTSGTSGRSYF.